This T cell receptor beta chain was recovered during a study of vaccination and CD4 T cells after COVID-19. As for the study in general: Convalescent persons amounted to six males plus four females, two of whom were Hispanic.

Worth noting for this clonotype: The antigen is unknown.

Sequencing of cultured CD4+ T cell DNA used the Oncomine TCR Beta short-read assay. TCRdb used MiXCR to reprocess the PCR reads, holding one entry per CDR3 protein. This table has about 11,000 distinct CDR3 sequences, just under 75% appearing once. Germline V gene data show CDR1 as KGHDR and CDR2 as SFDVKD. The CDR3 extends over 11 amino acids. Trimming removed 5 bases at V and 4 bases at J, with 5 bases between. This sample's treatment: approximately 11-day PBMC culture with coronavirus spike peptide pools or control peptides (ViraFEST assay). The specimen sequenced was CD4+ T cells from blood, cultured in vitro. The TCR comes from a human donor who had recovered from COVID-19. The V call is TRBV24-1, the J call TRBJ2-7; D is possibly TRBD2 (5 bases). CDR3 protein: CATSGGYEQYF. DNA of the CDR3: TGTGCCACCAGTGGAGGGTACGAGCAGTACTTC.